This T cell receptor beta chain was captured by sequencing in a study of cytomegalovirus exposure and HLA in healthy donors. Study-wide results and limits: Later analysis showed TCR association rates varying by HLA locus, highest for DRB1 and lowest for HLA-C. TCR beta V- and J-gene trimming was later associated with a missense DCLRE1C variant.

Amplification used 60 Vbeta primers and 13 Jbeta primers. Clones were read by immunoSEQ multiplex PCR, and TCRdb kept only the in-frame ones, dropping some. The sample yields more than 90,000 clones, around 73% seen once. Worth noting for this clone: What it binds is unknown.

The germline CDR1 and CDR2 sequences are SGHRS and YFSETQ. V was pared by 4 bases and J by 3 bases, with 12 bases of the junction left unmatched. This CDR3 spans 16 amino acids. In nominal health when sampled, donors likely had unrecorded immune exposures nonetheless. This receptor was identified in a woman between 40 and 50 years old in good health and CMV-seropositive. The genes are TRBV5-1 and TRBJ2-5, with TRBD2 matching over 7 bases. Sequenced input: PBMCs. DNA for the CDR3: TGCGCCAGCAGCCCGGCGCTCCGGCTAGCGGAAGAGACCCAGTACTTC. Residues: CASSPALRLAEETQYF.